One and the same sample provided the 26 T cell receptor beta chains below, sequenced in a study of Ad26.COV2.S vaccination and SARS-CoV-2 variants. This sample's treatment: 15 to 20 received Ad26.COV2.S at low or high dose, single or two shots; 5 received placebo; per-sample allocation not given. Day 63 following the first vaccine or placebo injection was when the samples were taken. Sequenced by immunoSEQ multiplex PCR; TCRdb stores in-frame clones only, minus some. The sample holds 300,000 to 400,000 clones, roughly 90% seen once. Sample: peripheral blood, taken in a trial of Ad26.COV2.S vaccine versus placebo. The source of these receptors is a person between 18 and 65 years old who received the Ad26.COV2.S COVID-19 vaccine or a placebo.

Points on this clone: One end of the junction does not line up with germline, which may come from a read error. The CDR3 DNA reads TGTGCTAGCAGCTCGGGGGACAGGGGGACCCCCTACGAGCAGTACTTC. It encodes CASSSGDRGTPYEQYF. The rearrangement joins TRBV7-7 to TRBJ2-7, with 11 bases aligning to TRBD1. The CDR3 sequence is 16 residues long. From germline, CDR1 is SSHAT and CDR2 FNYEAQ (reference sequence).

The CDR3 sequence: CASSFTRDYTDTQYF. In nucleotides, the CDR3 is TGTGCCAGCAGCTTCACCCGGGACTATACAGATACGCAGTATTTT. The V gene is TRBV7-2, the J gene TRBJ2-3; 7 bases match TRBD2. J was trimmed by 3 bases and V by 3 bases; bases with no gene match: 6. CDR3 length: 15 residues. Germline CDR1 is SGHTA and CDR2 is FQGNSA. Full variable domain (missing parts from reference TRBV7-2 and TRBJ2-3): GAGVSQSPSNKVTEKGKDVELRCDPISGHTALYWYRQSLGQGLEFLIYFQGNSAPDKSGLPSDRFSAERTGGSVSTLTIQRTQQEDSAVYLCASSFTRDYTDTQYFGPGTRLTVL.

The chain combines TRBV7-9 with TRBJ2-3, with 7 bases lining up with TRBD2. Germline V gene sequence: CDR1 SEHNR, CDR2 FQNEAQ (reference sequence). The CDR3 runs to 14 residues. Trimming took 10 bases from V and 0 from J; bases not matched to a gene: 7. CDR3 sequence (DNA): TGTGCCACCCAAGCGGGAACTAGCACAGATACGCAGTATTTT. It translates to CATQAGTSTDTQYF. The variable domain in full, with the rest retrieved from reference TRBV7-9 and TRBJ2-3, is DTGVSQNPRHKITKRGQNVTFRCDPISEHNRLYWYRQTLGQGPEFLTYFQNEAQLEKSRLLSDRFSAERPKGSFSTLEIQRTEQGDSAMYLCATQAGTSTDTQYFGPGTRLTVL.

CDR3 sequence (DNA): TGTGCCAGCAGCCTCCAACAGGGGCTGAACACTGAAGCTTTCTTT. As protein: CASSLQQGLNTEAFF. This sequence joins TRBV7-9 and TRBJ1-1, with 7 positions matching TRBD1. CDR3 length equals 15 residues. Trimming at V came to 5 bases and at J to 0 bases, leaving 6 bases not matched to a gene. Germline V gives CDR1 SEHNR, CDR2 FQNEAQ (reference sequence).

This sequence joins TRBV10-2 and TRBJ2-5; 7 positions agree with TRBD1. The CDR3 contains 15 residues. The V gene's germline CDR1 is WSHSY and CDR2 SAAADI. V lost 6 bases, J lost 0 bases, and 7 bases stayed unmatched. The CDR3 is CASSATQGYQETQYF. Here the CDR3 DNA reads TGCGCCAGCAGCGCGACACAGGGGTACCAAGAGACCCAGTACTTC.

CDR3 in DNA: TGTGCCAGCTCCCTGGACAGGAACACTGAAGCTTTCTTT. As protein: CASSLDRNTEAFF. The rearrangement uses TRBV18 and TRBJ1-1; tentative D call: TRBD1 (6 bases). The ends were cut back, 6 bases at V and 1 base at J, with 9 bases in the middle. CDR3 length: 13 amino acids. CDR1 is KGHSH, CDR2 LQKENI, per germline.

This clone was seen only a few times. The V call is TRBV24-1, the J call TRBJ1-6; D gene ambiguous. Germline V gives CDR1 KGHDR, CDR2 SFDVKD. Between the trimmed V and J ends, which lost 9 bases and 9 bases, there was a span of 14 bases. This CDR3 has 13 amino acids. CDR3 in DNA: TGTGCCACCGGAAGGTCGTCCGGTTCACCCCTCCACTTT. Protein: CATGRSSGSPLHF.

CDR3 sequence: CASSLGSLGEQYF. CDR3 bases: TGTGCCAGCAGTTTGGGCTCCCTAGGTGAGCAGTACTTC. The rearrangement joins TRBV28 to TRBJ2-7; no clear D gene. This CDR3 is 13 amino acids long. Deletions cut 3 bases from V and 7 bases from J, with 13 bases between. Per the germline V gene, CDR1 is MDHEN and CDR2 is SYDVKM. The full variable domain, completed using reference TRBV28 and TRBJ2-7, is DVKVTQSSRYLVKRTGEKVFLECVQDMDHENMFWYRQDPGLGLRLIYFSYDVKMKEKGDIPEGYSVSREKKERFSLILESASTNQTSMYLCASSLGSLGEQYFGPGTRLTVT.

This clone was detected a few times. This sequence joins TRBV10-1 and TRBJ2-2; possibly TRBD1 or TRBD2 for D (6 bases each). Germline V CDR1 and CDR2: WNHNN, SYGVQD (reference sequence). CDR3 length: 14 amino acids. Trimming pared 5 bases from V and 4 bases from J, leaving 11 bases between. DNA of the CDR3: TGCGCCAGCAGTACGGGGGACATCACCGGGGAGCTGTTTTTT. It translates to CASSTGDITGELFF.

As DNA, the CDR3 is TGCGCCAGCAGCACAGACAGCTACTATGGCTACACCTTC. Translated: CASSTDSYYGYTF. The chain has TRBV5-1 and TRBJ1-2, with D possibly TRBD1 on 5 matching bases. Between the trimmed V and J ends, which lost 4 bases and 3 bases, there was a span of 10 bases. Germline V gene lookup returns CDR1 SGHRS and CDR2 YFSETQ. This CDR3 comprises 13 residues.

The J gene is TRBJ2-5, the V gene TRBV7-9, with D perhaps TRBD1 (6 bases). Germline loops: CDR1 SEHNR, CDR2 FQNEAQ (reference sequence). The CDR3 loop spans 18 amino acids. The V end was cut by 5 bases, the J end by 1 base, with 23 bases between. The CDR3 region is CASSLHRDKYTPQETQYF. The CDR3 coding sequence is TGTGCCAGCAGCCTTCACAGGGACAAGTATACCCCCCAAGAGACCCAGTACTTC.

This clone was detected only a few times. V usage is TRBV1 and J usage is TRBJ2-3; the table gives TRBD2 as D, unverified against the DNA. TRBV1 is a known pseudogene. The CDR3 totals 17 residues. CDR3 sequence: CTSSPRRGVSGGDTQYF. The CDR3, as DNA: TGCACCAGCAGCCCCCGCAGGGGGGTTAGCGGGGGGGATACGCAGTATTTT.

The J gene is TRBJ1-6, the V gene TRBV6-4; D not resolved. Germline V gene data show CDR1 as MRHNA and CDR2 as SNTAGT. V was cut by 4 bases and J by 6 bases, with 16 bases left in between. The CDR3 is 16 amino acids. The CDR3 loop is CASSAGRGIGNSPLHF. CDR3 DNA: TGTGCCAGCAGTGCAGGTCGAGGGATCGGTAATTCACCCCTCCACTTT.

This clone was seen once. This chain joins TRBV7-8 and TRBJ2-5; the D gene is possibly TRBD1 (5 bases). Trimming pared 5 bases from V and 3 bases from J, leaving 16 bases between. This CDR3 comprises 15 residues. Germline V gene lookup returns CDR1 SGHVS and CDR2 FQNEAQ. The DNA of the CDR3 is TGTGCCAGCAGCCCCCAGTACAGGTCCGAAGAGACCCAGTACTTC. Translated, it gives CASSPQYRSEETQYF.

The chain combines TRBV7-6 with TRBJ2-7; 9 bases are a match to TRBD1. Trimming at V came to 0 bases and at J to 5 bases, leaving 11 bases not matched to a gene. Germline V gene sequence: CDR1 SGHVS, CDR2 FNYEAQ. The CDR3 has 17 amino acids. The CDR3 DNA sequence: TGTGCCAGCAGCTTAGCGCTCGGACAGGGGAATGTGAACGAGCAGTACTTC. It translates to CASSLALGQGNVNEQYF.

The rearrangement links TRBV28 to TRBJ1-4; D gene uncertain. The germline V gene encodes CDR1 MDHEN and CDR2 SYDVKM. Deletions cut 6 bases from V and 7 bases from J, with 12 bases between. This CDR3 contains 13 residues. The CDR3 region has the DNA TGTGCCAGCAGCTCTTGGGTCGGTGAAAAACTGTTTTTT. This codes for CASSSWVGEKLFF.

J is TRBJ1-3 and V is TRBV3-1 (or the pseudogene TRBV3-2); D remains ambiguous. CDR3 size: 15 residues. Germline lookup yields CDR1 LGHDT and CDR2 YNNKEL (reference sequence). V lost 4 bases and J 5 bases, leaving 15 bases between the germline ends. The CDR3 DNA reads as TGTGCCAGCAGCCCCCTAGCCAGGACGAGAAACACCATATATTTT. This sequence encodes CASSPLARTRNTIYF.

This clone was detected only a few times. This rearrangement joins TRBV5-1 to TRBJ1-1; D possibly corresponds to TRBD1 (5 bases). The germline V gene has CDR1 SGHRS and CDR2 YFSETQ. V lost 4 bases and J 4 bases, leaving 14 bases between the germline ends. The CDR3 loop spans 14 amino acids. The CDR3 here is CASSRSGGRTEAFF. DNA of the CDR3: TGCGCCAGCAGCCGAAGTGGGGGTCGCACTGAAGCTTTCTTT.

This clone was seen only once. This chain joins TRBV24-1 and TRBJ2-7; D uncertain. V gave up 1 base and J gave up 7 bases, with 7 bases separating them. CDR1 and CDR2 from the germline V gene are KGHDR and SFDVKD. This CDR3 is built from 12 residues. CDR3 sequence: CATSDFGHEQYF. DNA of the CDR3: TGTGCCACCAGTGATTTTGGGCATGAGCAGTACTTC.

The genes are TRBV12-3 or TRBV12-4 and TRBJ1-2; no clear D gene. V gave up 2 bases and J gave up 7 bases, with 8 bases separating them. The CDR3 spans 12 residues. DNA of the CDR3: TGTGCCAGCAGTTTAATTTCCGGTGGCTACACCTTC. Translating gives CASSLISGGYTF.

V usage is TRBV5-1 and J usage is TRBJ1-4; TRBD1 agrees at 7 bases. This CDR3 is 15 amino acids long. With 2 bases clipped from V and 0 bases from J, the junction kept 1 base outside the gene matches. Germline V gene lookup returns CDR1 SGHRS and CDR2 YFSETQ. The CDR3 nucleotides are TGCGCCAGCAGCTTAGGGACAGCAACTAATGAAAAACTGTTTTTT. Protein: CASSLGTATNEKLFF.

A few counts support this clone. CDR3 in amino acids: CASSHLWRYTF. The DNA of the CDR3 is TGTGCCAGCAGCCACTTATGGAGATACACCTTC. The chain combines TRBV3-1 (or the pseudogene TRBV3-2) with TRBJ1-2; the D is unclear. V was shortened by 3 bases and J by 11 bases, with 10 bases between the two germline ends. The germline V gene encodes CDR1 LGHDT and CDR2 YNNKEL (reference sequence). The CDR3 runs to 11 residues.

V gene TRBV7-9 combines with J gene TRBJ2-1, with D maybe TRBD2 (5 bases). V was shortened by 6 bases and J by 5 bases, with 11 bases between the two germline ends. Germline V gene sequence: CDR1 SEHNR, CDR2 FQNEAQ (reference sequence). The CDR3 sequence is 13 residues long. CDR3 region: CASRPRENNEQFF. The DNA of the CDR3 is TGTGCCAGCAGGCCTCGGGAAAACAATGAGCAGTTCTTC.

V gene TRBV6-6 combines with J gene TRBJ2-1; D call uncertain. This CDR3 has 13 amino acids. Trimming pared 6 bases from V and 6 bases from J, leaving 12 bases between. Germline V gives CDR1 MNHNY, CDR2 SVGAGI (reference sequence). CDR3 coding DNA: TGTGCCAGCAGCCCCGGTACTGGCAATGAGCAGTTCTTC. The encoded protein is CASSPGTGNEQFF.

The chain combines TRBV3-1 (or the pseudogene TRBV3-2) with TRBJ1-4; 8 bases align to TRBD1. This CDR3 region has 14 residues. Germline trimming cut 4 bases from V and 10 bases from J; bases unmatched to any gene: 8. Germline CDR1 and CDR2: LGHDT and YNNKEL (reference sequence). The CDR3 DNA is TGTGCCAGCAGCCCTTCGGACAGGGTCGGAAAACTGTTTTTT. Residues: CASSPSDRVGKLFF.

The genes are TRBV19 and TRBJ2-1; maybe TRBD2 (6 bases). V was shortened by 0 bases and J by 7 bases, with 13 bases between the two germline ends. CDR3 length: 15 amino acids. Germline V gene lookup returns CDR1 LNHDA and CDR2 SQIVND (reference sequence). CDR3 residues: CASSIDGQRANEQFF. The CDR3 DNA sequence: TGTGCCAGTAGTATAGATGGCCAGCGGGCAAATGAGCAGTTCTTC.